This TCR beta chain was identified during a study of cytomegalovirus exposure and HLA in healthy donors. Study-wide results and caveats: Most of the TCR beta V segments (in an earlier analysis) were productive either about 87% or about 30% of the time. Indistinguishable V segments such as TRBV6-2 and TRBV6-3 were excluded.

Remarks on this clone: Its target is not known.

Vbeta (60) and Jbeta (13) primers were used in the PCR. Sequencing used immunoSEQ multiplex PCR; TCRdb keeps in-frame clones, though not all of them. The table includes roughly 110,000 clones, around three quarters detected once. This CDR3 has 14 residues. Germline CDR1 is ENHRY and CDR2 is SYGVKD. Trimming cost V 3 bases and J 8 bases, with 14 bases left between them. The clonotype originates from a female donor in good health and CMV-seronegative. The chain links TRBV10-3 to TRBJ2-1; tentatively, D is TRBD1 (5 bases). Material: PBMCs. This CDR3 reads CAISERAGIDEQFF. The CDR3 nucleotides read TGTGCCATCAGTGAAAGGGCAGGGATCGATGAGCAGTTCTTC.